Each of the 25 T cell receptor beta chains below was sequenced from the same sample in a study of cytomegalovirus exposure and HLA in healthy donors. The PCR ran on 60 Vbeta and 13 Jbeta primers. Profiled with immunoSEQ multiplex PCR; TCRdb holds only in-frame clones, not every one. The data show about 130,000 clones, roughly four fifths seen once. Sequenced material: PBMCs. Receptors originate from a woman between 40 and 55 years old in good health and CMV-seropositive.

The genes are TRBV5-1 and TRBJ1-6; TRBD1 matches at 9 bases. This CDR3 spans 16 amino acids. Germline CDR1 SGHRS, CDR2 YFSETQ. V lost 2 bases to trimming and J lost 10 bases; unmatched junction nucleotides: 10. CDR3 residues: CASSLSGGQGGSPLHF. The CDR3 DNA is TGCGCCAGCAGCTTATCGGGGGGACAGGGTGGATCACCCCTCCACTTT.

This chain connects TRBV5-1 to TRBJ2-7; D is ambiguous. The CDR3 runs 14 residues. The V gene's germline CDR1 is SGHRS and CDR2 YFSETQ. Trimming took 1 base from V and 0 from J, leaving 8 bases between them. This CDR3 reads CASSLLLTSYEQYF. The DNA of the CDR3 is TGCGCCAGCAGCTTGCTACTAACCTCCTACGAGCAGTACTTC.

The chain employs TRBV30 and TRBJ2-1, with 9 bases matching TRBD2. Germline-derived CDR1 and CDR2 are GTSNPN and SVGIG (reference sequence). The V segment lost 0 bases and the J segment 1 base; nucleotides outside the gene matches: 4. CDR3 length: 16 amino acids. The CDR3 here is CAWSVFLAGSYNEQFF. CDR3 coding DNA: TGTGCCTGGAGTGTATTTCTAGCGGGGTCCTACAATGAGCAGTTCTTC.

This chain uses TRBV6-4 with TRBJ2-5; unclear D gene. The germline V gene encodes CDR1 MRHNA and CDR2 SNTAGT. Between the trimmed V and J ends, which lost 2 bases and 1 base, there was a span of 29 bases. This CDR3 is built from 21 residues. CDR3 DNA sequence: TGTGCCAGCAGTGACCCGGAGTGTACGGGTTTCCGAACTCCCCTCCAAGAGACCCAGTACTTC. Protein product: CASSDPECTGFRTPLQETQYF.

In this sample, this clone turned up a few times. This chain links TRBV9 with TRBJ2-7; perhaps TRBD2 as D (5 bases). Trimming cost V 4 bases and J 5 bases, with 19 bases left between them. The germline V gene encodes CDR1 SGDLS and CDR2 YYNGEE. The CDR3 is 15 residues long. The CDR3 nucleotides are TGTGCCAGCAGCAAGGGATCGAGGGAGTACCACGAGCAGTACTTC. It is translated as CASSKGSREYHEQYF.

The chain couples TRBV5-1 to TRBJ2-7, with 12 bases identical to TRBD2. Trimming at V came to 3 bases and at J to 0 bases, leaving 7 bases not matched to a gene. CDR3 size: 17 residues. The germline V gene has CDR1 SGHRS and CDR2 YFSETQ. CDR3 loop: CASSSTSGGASSYEQYF. CDR3 sequence (DNA): TGCGCCAGCAGCTCGACTAGCGGGGGTGCTAGCTCCTACGAGCAGTACTTC.

The rearrangement links TRBV5-4 to TRBJ2-4; 8 nucleotides line up with TRBD1. From germline, CDR1 is SGHNT and CDR2 YYREEE (reference sequence). The ends lost 1 base at V and 1 base at J; junction bases unmatched: 13. The CDR3 runs to 19 residues. CDR3: CASSLSRLDRGLAKNIQYF. The CDR3 bases are TGTGCCAGCAGCTTGAGCCGGCTAGACAGGGGCCTTGCCAAAAACATTCAGTACTTC. Full variable domain (outside the CDR3, taken from reference TRBV5-4 and TRBJ2-4): ETGVTQSPTHLIKTRGQQVTLRCSSQSGHNTVSWYQQALGQGPQFIFQYYREEENGRGNFPPRFSGLQFPNYSSELNVNALELDDSALYLCASSLSRLDRGLAKNIQYFGAGTRLSVL.

The V gene is TRBV18, the J gene TRBJ2-3, with D possibly matching TRBD2 (6 bases). Trimming stripped 3 bases from V and 0 bases from J, with 10 bases between. CDR1 and CDR2 from the germline V gene are KGHSH and LQKENI. The CDR3 covers 15 residues. In nucleotides, the CDR3 is TGTGCCAGCTCACCGGGAAGCGGGAGCACAGATACGCAGTATTTT. Residues: CASSPGSGSTDTQYF.

The J gene is TRBJ2-7, the V gene TRBV4-2; 10 positions agree with TRBD2. V dropped 0 bases and J dropped 3; count of bases not matched to a gene: 11. The CDR3 has 18 amino acids. Germline loops: CDR1 LGHNA, CDR2 YNFKEQ. The CDR3 loop is CASSQEGGAGGLFYEQYF. The CDR3 DNA follows: TGTGCCAGCAGCCAAGAAGGGGGAGCGGGGGGGCTCTTCTACGAGCAGTACTTC.

This chain links TRBV7-3 with TRBJ1-1; 8 nucleotides match TRBD1. The germline CDR1 and CDR2 sequences are SGHTA and FQGTGA. V lost 2 bases, J lost 3 bases, and 5 bases stayed unmatched. This CDR3 region has 15 residues. CDR3 loop: CASSLWGQEDTEAFF. In DNA, the CDR3 is TGTGCCAGCAGCTTATGGGGACAGGAGGACACTGAAGCTTTCTTT. The full variable domain, its missing parts supplied by reference TRBV7-3 and TRBJ1-1, is GAGVSQTPSNKVTEKGKYVELRCDPISGHTALYWYRQSLGQGPEFLIYFQGTGAADDSGLPNDRFFAVRPEGSVSTLKIQRTERGDSAVYLCASSLWGQEDTEAFFGQGTRLTVV.

This chain connects TRBV6-5 to TRBJ2-3; D unresolved. V was cut by 0 bases and J by 2 bases, with 9 bases left in between. CDR1 is MNHEY and CDR2 is SVGAGI in the germline V gene. This CDR3 is 15 amino acids long. CDR3 sequence: CASSYSKPHTDTQYF. DNA of the CDR3: TGTGCCAGCAGTTACTCGAAGCCCCACACAGATACGCAGTATTTT.

J is TRBJ2-1 and V is TRBV27; 10 bases are shared with TRBD2. The CDR3 runs to 15 residues. Germline V CDR1 and CDR2: MNHEY, SMNVEV (reference sequence). The junction had 1 base not matched to a gene; V was cut back by 2 bases and J by 3 bases. CDR3 sequence: CASSLVAGGYNEQFF. As DNA, the CDR3 is TGTGCCAGCAGTTTAGTAGCGGGAGGCTACAATGAGCAGTTCTTC.

This rearrangement joins TRBV4-2 to TRBJ2-1, with 12 bases lining up with TRBD1. The CDR3 has 14 amino acids. From germline, CDR1 is LGHNA and CDR2 YNFKEQ. The trim removed 4 bases at V and 8 bases at J, leaving 3 bases unmatched. CDR3 in amino acids: CASSPGQGADEQFF. The CDR3 DNA is TGTGCCAGCAGCCCGGGACAGGGGGCGGATGAGCAGTTCTTC.

The chain is built from TRBV10-3 and TRBJ1-2; 7 positions match TRBD1. CDR1 and CDR2 from the germline V gene are ENHRY and SYGVKD. V shed 8 bases, J shed 0 bases, and the junction held 3 bases outside the gene matches. The CDR3 totals 13 residues. CDR3 nucleotides: TGTGCCATCTGGGACAGCACTAACTATGGCTACACCTTC. Translating gives CAIWDSTNYGYTF.

The V call is TRBV6-5, the J call TRBJ1-1, with 7 nucleotides matching TRBD1. The junction had 6 bases not matched to a gene; V was cut back by 7 bases and J by 4 bases. The CDR3 runs 13 residues. Germline V CDR1 and CDR2: MNHEY, SVGAGI. The CDR3 coding sequence is TGTGCCAGCACCCACAGGGGTCGCACTGAAGCTTTCTTT. It encodes CASTHRGRTEAFF.

This clone was detected a few times. The J gene is TRBJ2-7, the V gene TRBV5-1; TRBD1 matches at 9 bases. The CDR3 contains 15 residues. Germline loops: CDR1 SGHRS, CDR2 YFSETQ. V shed 3 bases, J shed 2 bases, and the junction held 6 bases outside the gene matches. CDR3 bases: TGCGCCAGCAGCTATGGACAGGGGCGGACCTACGAGCAGTACTTC. Protein: CASSYGQGRTYEQYF.

J is TRBJ1-5 and V is TRBV28; 7 bases are shared with TRBD1. Germline assignment: CDR1 MDHEN and CDR2 SYDVKM. The CDR3 loop spans 15 amino acids. Unmatched junction bases numbered 7, after V lost 5 bases and J lost 3 bases. CDR3 region: CASSALTGYNQPQHF. In DNA form, the CDR3 reads TGTGCCAGCAGTGCGCTGACAGGGTACAATCAGCCCCAGCATTTT.

This clone came up once. The chain has TRBV7-2 and TRBJ2-2, with a tentative D call TRBD2 (5 bases). The CDR3 loop spans 13 amino acids. V lost 2 bases, J lost 5 bases, and 6 bases lay in between. Germline assignment: CDR1 SGHTA and CDR2 FQGNSA. Here the CDR3 reads CASSLKRTGELFF. Here the CDR3 DNA reads TGTGCCAGCAGCTTAAAGCGGACCGGGGAGCTGTTTTTT.

This clone appeared a single time. The chain recombines TRBV19 with TRBJ2-3, with TRBD2 identical over 11 bases. The CDR3 covers 16 residues. Germline CDR1 and CDR2: LNHDA and SQIVND (reference sequence). J lost 4 bases, V lost 3 bases, and 6 bases had no gene match. The CDR3 sequence: CASSMPTSGSADTQYF. CDR3 DNA sequence: TGTGCCAGTAGTATGCCAACTAGCGGGAGCGCAGATACGCAGTATTTT. The variable domain in full, completed from reference TRBV19 and TRBJ2-3, reads DGGITQSPKYLFRKEGQNVTLSCEQNLNHDAMYWYRQDPGQGLRLIYYSQIVNDFQKGDIAEGYSVSREKKESFPLTVTSAQKNPTAFYLCASSMPTSGSADTQYFGPGTRLTVL.

The chain employs TRBV7-9 and TRBJ2-5, with TRBD1 identical over 7 bases. Germline CDR1 and CDR2: SEHNR and FQNEAQ (reference sequence). The CDR3 loop spans 15 amino acids. The V and J ends lost 5 bases and 3 bases, in that order; junction bases with no gene match: 9. CDR3 sequence: CASSRWTGSKETQYF. CDR3 in DNA: TGTGCCAGCAGCCGCTGGACAGGATCCAAAGAGACCCAGTACTTC. The full variable domain, with the rest looked up from reference TRBV7-9 and TRBJ2-5, is DTGVSQNPRHKITKRGQNVTFRCDPISEHNRLYWYRQTLGQGPEFLTYFQNEAQLEKSRLLSDRFSAERPKGSFSTLEIQRTEQGDSAMYLCASSRWTGSKETQYFGPGTRLLVL.

The chain links TRBV6-1 to TRBJ1-5, with D possibly matching TRBD1 (6 bases). Germline assignment: CDR1 MNHNS and CDR2 SASEGT. This CDR3 is 14 amino acids long. V lost 7 bases and J 3 bases, leaving 13 bases between the germline ends. CDR3 sequence: CASTATGSNQPQHF. The DNA of the CDR3 is TGTGCCAGCACTGCCACAGGGTCCAATCAGCCCCAGCATTTT.

The chain joins TRBV5-1 to TRBJ2-1; D remains unclear. CDR3 length equals 12 residues. The V end was cut by 1 base, the J end by 6 bases, with 5 bases between. The germline CDR1 and CDR2 sequences are SGHRS and YFSETQ. The CDR3 loop reads CASSLNFNEQFF. DNA of the CDR3: TGCGCCAGCAGCTTGAACTTCAATGAGCAGTTCTTC.

The genes are TRBV19 and TRBJ1-2; 8 bases line up with TRBD1. The CDR3 loop spans 14 amino acids. V trimming: 7 bases; J trimming: 4 bases; junction bases outside the gene matches: 8. Germline V CDR1 and CDR2: LNHDA, SQIVND (reference sequence). The CDR3, as DNA: TGTGCCAGTAACGACCCGGGGACAGGCTATGGCTACACCTTC. Its translation: CASNDPGTGYGYTF.

This chain uses TRBV7-3 with TRBJ2-2, with unresolved D. The germline gives CDR1 SGHTA, CDR2 FQGTGA. Deletions cut 5 bases from V and 1 base from J, with 14 bases between. The CDR3 contains 16 residues. The CDR3 is CASSPSSKWNTGELFF. As DNA, the CDR3 is TGTGCCAGCAGCCCCTCCAGTAAGTGGAACACCGGGGAGCTGTTTTTT.

The chain has TRBV7-3 and TRBJ2-2, with D uncertain. The CDR3 is 13 residues long. The germline gives CDR1 SGHTA, CDR2 FQGTGA. Trimming cost V 3 bases and J 8 bases, with 10 bases left between them. This CDR3 is CASSFTVSGELFF. The CDR3 DNA reads TGTGCCAGCAGCTTTACGGTTTCGGGGGAGCTGTTTTTT.